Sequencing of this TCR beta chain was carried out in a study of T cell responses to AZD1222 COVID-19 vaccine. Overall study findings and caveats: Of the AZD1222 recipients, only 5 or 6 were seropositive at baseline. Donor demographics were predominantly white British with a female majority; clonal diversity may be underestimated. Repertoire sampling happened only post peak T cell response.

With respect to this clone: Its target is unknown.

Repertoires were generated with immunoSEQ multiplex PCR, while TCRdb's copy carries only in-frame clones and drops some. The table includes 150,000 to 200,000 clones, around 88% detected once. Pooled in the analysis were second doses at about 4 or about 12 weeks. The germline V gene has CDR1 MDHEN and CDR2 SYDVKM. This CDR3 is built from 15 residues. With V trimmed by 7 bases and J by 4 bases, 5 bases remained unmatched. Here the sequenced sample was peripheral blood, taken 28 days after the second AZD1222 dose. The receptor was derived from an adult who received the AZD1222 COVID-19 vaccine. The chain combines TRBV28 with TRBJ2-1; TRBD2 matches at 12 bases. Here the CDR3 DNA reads TGTGCCAGCAAGAGGACTAGCGGGGCTTACAATGAGCAGTTCTTC. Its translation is CASKRTSGAYNEQFF. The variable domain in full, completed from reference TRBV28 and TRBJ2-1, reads DVKVTQSSRYLVKRTGEKVFLECVQDMDHENMFWYRQDPGLGLRLIYFSYDVKMKEKGDIPEGYSVSREKKERFSLILESASTNQTSMYLCASKRTSGAYNEQFFGPGTRLTVL.